One sample yielded the 32 T cell receptor beta chains listed below, sequenced in a study of cytomegalovirus exposure and HLA in healthy donors. Amplification used 60 Vbeta primers and 13 Jbeta primers. Sequencing was performed with immunoSEQ multiplex PCR; in TCRdb, only in-frame clones are kept and a portion is missing. The table includes some 150,000 clones, around 10% detected once. Sequences were obtained from PBMCs. Receptor source: a man between 50 and 59 years old in good health and CMV-seronegative.

This clone was seen only a few times. The chain is built from TRBV10-2 and TRBJ1-1; the D is unclear. V lost 3 bases and J lost 5, with 10 bases in between. CDR1 WSHSY and CDR2 SAAADI come from the germline V gene. There are 13 residues in the CDR3. CDR3 nucleotides: TGCGCCAGCAGTGAACTGAAGCAAACTGAAGCTTTCTTT. Its translation: CASSELKQTEAFF.

The chain recombines TRBV7-6 with TRBJ1-4; 8 bases align to TRBD1. The germline CDR1 and CDR2 sequences are SGHVS and FNYEAQ. This CDR3 contains 15 residues. V was pared by 3 bases and J by 8 bases, with 8 bases of the junction left unmatched. The CDR3 DNA sequence: TGTGCCAGCAGCTTCGGACAGGGACGGGGGGAAAAACTGTTTTTT. As protein: CASSFGQGRGEKLFF. The whole variable domain, filled in from reference TRBV7-6 and TRBJ1-4, reads GAGVSQSPRYKVTKRGQDVALRCDPISGHVSLYWYRQALGQGPEFLTYFNYEAQQDKSGLPNDRFSAERPEGSISTLTIQRTEQRDSAMYRCASSFGQGRGEKLFFGSGTQLSVL.

This clone was detected only a few times. The chain uses TRBV6-1 and TRBJ2-7; 10 bases fit TRBD1. The CDR3 has 16 residues. The ends lost 0 bases at V and 3 bases at J; junction bases unmatched: 5. From germline, CDR1 is MNHNS and CDR2 SASEGT. Here the CDR3 reads CASSEAMTGGIYEQYF. CDR3 coding DNA: TGTGCCAGCAGTGAAGCCATGACAGGGGGCATCTACGAGCAGTACTTC.

The gene calls are TRBV7-9 and TRBJ2-3, with 11 positions matching TRBD1. This CDR3 region has 15 residues. J was trimmed by 6 bases and V by 3 bases; bases with no gene match: 5. CDR1 and CDR2 (germline): SEHNR, FQNEAQ (reference sequence). The CDR3 is CASSFGTGGGDTQYF. Here the CDR3 DNA reads TGTGCCAGCAGCTTTGGGACAGGGGGAGGCGATACGCAGTATTTT.

CDR3: CASSLAVTSPDTQYF. The CDR3 DNA reads as TGTGCCAGCAGCTTGGCGGTCACCTCACCAGATACGCAGTATTTT. The gene calls are TRBV5-4 and TRBJ2-3; no reliable D call. The CDR3 sequence is 15 residues long. The V end was cut by 0 bases, the J end by 4 bases, with 12 bases between. Germline-derived CDR1 and CDR2 are SGHNT and YYREEE (reference sequence).

The chain is built from TRBV2 and TRBJ2-2; a possible D gene is TRBD1 (5 bases). V was pared by 3 bases and J by 5 bases, with 13 bases between. Germline-derived CDR1 and CDR2 are SNHLY and FYNNEI. CDR3 size: 15 residues. The CDR3 DNA sequence: TGTGCCAGCAGTGAGGGCCGGGCAGGGACCGGGGAGCTGTTTTTT. Translating it yields CASSEGRAGTGELFF.

This clone was counted only a few times. The chain links TRBV6-5 to TRBJ2-1; TRBD2 matches 9 bases. Germline loops: CDR1 MNHEY, CDR2 SVGAGI. V lost 10 bases, J lost 7 bases, and 14 bases stayed unmatched. The CDR3 covers 15 residues. DNA for the CDR3: TGTGCCACGTTAGCGGGAGCCCACTTGCGGAATGAGCAGTTCTTC. Its protein product is CATLAGAHLRNEQFF.

This clone was seen a handful of times. The rearrangement joins TRBV5-1 to TRBJ2-3, with D possibly TRBD2 on 6 matching bases. Germline V gives CDR1 SGHRS, CDR2 YFSETQ. V lost 0 bases and J lost 1, with 12 bases in between. CDR3 size: 16 residues. The CDR3 loop is CASSLAPGSGTDTQYF. CDR3 DNA: TGCGCCAGCAGCTTGGCCCCCGGGAGTGGCACAGATACGCAGTATTTT.

This clone was recorded a few times. The rearrangement links TRBV6-1 to TRBJ1-3; D uncertain. The CDR3 is 14 amino acids. Per the germline V gene, CDR1 is MNHNS and CDR2 is SASEGT. V was cut by 6 bases and J by 0 bases, with 9 bases left in between. CDR3 DNA: TGTGCCAGCAGGAGTACGGGCTCTGGAAACACCATATATTTT. This codes for CASRSTGSGNTIYF.

The table lists this clone with a few counts. The chain joins TRBV2 to TRBJ1-5; no definite D call. This CDR3 spans 15 amino acids. V shed 4 bases and J shed 0 bases, with 10 bases lying between them. The germline gives CDR1 SNHLY, CDR2 FYNNEI. DNA of the CDR3: TGTGCCAGCAGTGTGAGAAGAGATAGCAATCAGCCCCAGCATTTT. Translating it yields CASSVRRDSNQPQHF. Combining the CDR3 with reference TRBV2 and TRBJ1-5 gives the whole variable domain EPEVTQTPSHQVTQMGQEVILRCVPISNHLYFYWYRQILGQKVEFLVSFYNNEISEKSEIFDDQFSVERPDGSNFTLKIRSTKLEDSAMYFCASSVRRDSNQPQHFGDGTRLSIL.

This clone turned up a few times. This sequence joins TRBV7-2 and TRBJ1-2, with D perhaps matching TRBD1 (6 bases). The CDR3 is 14 residues long. Trimming cost V 5 bases and J 6 bases, with 16 bases left between them. Germline CDR1 and CDR2: SGHTA and FQGNSA. This chain's CDR3 is CASSPYRVEDGYTF. Written as DNA, the CDR3 is TGTGCCAGCAGCCCTTACAGGGTAGAAGATGGCTACACCTTC.

This clone was observed a few times. The chain combines TRBV23-1 with TRBJ1-3; possibly TRBD1 for D (5 bases). TRBV23-1 is labeled an ORF, and its function is uncertain. V lost 1 base, J lost 0 bases, and 13 bases lay in between. The CDR3 length is 17 residues. CDR3 amino acids: CASSQLGASSSGNTIYF. The DNA of the CDR3 is TGCGCCAGCAGTCAATTAGGGGCGAGTAGCTCTGGAAACACCATATATTTT.

CDR3 in DNA: TGTGCCAGCAGCTCCGGACAGGGGCGACCCCCGAACACTGAAGCTTTCTTT. This gives the protein CASSSGQGRPPNTEAFF. The V call is TRBV11-3, the J call TRBJ1-1, with TRBD1 matching over 9 bases. V was pared by 4 bases and J by 1 base, with 10 bases of the junction left unmatched. This CDR3 spans 17 amino acids. CDR1 SGHNT and CDR2 YENEEA come from the germline V gene.

There are a few counts of this clone. V and J are TRBV28 and TRBJ1-5; tentative D call: TRBD1 (5 bases). V gave up 7 bases and J gave up 2 bases, with 18 bases separating them. Germline CDR1 reads MDHEN; CDR2 reads SYDVKM. CDR3 length equals 16 residues. The CDR3 reads CASTRRRGGGNQPQHF. The CDR3 nucleotides are TGTGCCAGCACTCGTCGGCGGGGCGGGGGCAATCAGCCCCAGCATTTT.

CDR3 bases: TGTGCCAGGGGGAGACTGGCCTCTTACTCCTACGAGCAGTACTTC. Protein: CARGRLASYSYEQYF. J is TRBJ2-7 and V is TRBV2, with D possibly TRBD2 on 5 matching bases. CDR3 length: 15 amino acids. Deletions cut 9 bases from V and 0 bases from J, with 18 bases between. CDR1 and CDR2 from the germline V gene are SNHLY and FYNNEI.

This clone was counted a few times. The J gene is TRBJ1-2, the V gene TRBV28; 9 nucleotides match TRBD1. The germline gives CDR1 MDHEN, CDR2 SYDVKM. This CDR3 spans 15 amino acids. Trimming removed 4 bases from V and 8 bases from J; junction bases left unmatched: 11. CDR3 sequence reads: CASSSHRGRFYGYTF. CDR3 coding DNA: TGTGCCAGCAGTTCTCACAGGGGGCGCTTCTACGGCTACACCTTC.

This chain links TRBV5-1 with TRBJ1-3; D may be TRBD1 (6 bases). The CDR3 totals 16 residues. CDR1 and CDR2 from the germline V gene are SGHRS and YFSETQ. V lost 4 bases to trimming and J lost 0 bases, with 14 bases between them. CDR3 in DNA: TGCGCCAGCAGCCCTAGTACAGGGATCTCTGGAAACACCATATATTTT. Residues: CASSPSTGISGNTIYF. The complete variable domain, with remaining parts taken from reference TRBV5-1 and TRBJ1-3, reads KAGVTQTPRYLIKTRGQQVTLSCSPISGHRSVSWYQQTPGQGLQFLFEYFSETQRNKGNFPGRFSGRQFSNSRSEMNVSTLELGDSALYLCASSPSTGISGNTIYFGEGSWLTVV.

The rearrangement uses TRBV10-1 and TRBJ1-5; D remains ambiguous. The CDR3 runs 15 residues. Germline lookup yields CDR1 WNHNN and CDR2 SYGVQD (reference sequence). V lost 4 bases and J lost 0, with 10 bases in between. In DNA, the CDR3 is TGCGCCAGCAGTGGGTGGCAAAATAGCAATCAGCCCCAGCATTTT. Translating it yields CASSGWQNSNQPQHF.

This chain connects TRBV20-1 to TRBJ2-7; D gene ambiguous. Trimming took off 6 bases at V and 4 bases at J, with 10 bases between the two ends. Germline V lookup: CDR1 DFQATT, CDR2 SNEGSKA (reference sequence). The CDR3 has 11 amino acids. CDR3 DNA sequence: TGCAGTGCGAGAAGCGCATACGAGCAGTACTTC. Amino acids: CSARSAYEQYF.

The chain links TRBV19 to TRBJ1-1; tentatively, D is TRBD1 (5 bases). V lost 1 base to trimming and J lost 2 bases, with 8 bases between them. The length of the CDR3 is 14 residues. CDR1 and CDR2 from the germline V gene are LNHDA and SQIVND (reference sequence). This CDR3 reads CASSIGGANTEAFF. CDR3 DNA: TGTGCCAGTAGTATAGGTGGGGCTAACACTGAAGCTTTCTTT.

The chain recombines TRBV5-4 with TRBJ2-1; 10 nucleotides line up with TRBD1. Germline loops: CDR1 SGHNT, CDR2 YYREEE (reference sequence). The ends lost 4 bases at V and 6 bases at J; junction bases unmatched: 4. The CDR3 totals 14 residues. CDR3 sequence (DNA): TGTGCCAGCAGCGGGACAGGGGTTCTCAATGAGCAGTTCTTC. This sequence encodes CASSGTGVLNEQFF.

This chain joins TRBV30 and TRBJ1-6, with D maybe TRBD1 (5 bases). This CDR3 spans 13 amino acids. Germline assignment: CDR1 GTSNPN and CDR2 SVGIG (reference sequence). V lost 2 bases to trimming and J lost 7 bases, with 9 bases between them. CDR3 sequence reads: CAWSSDSNSPLHF. The CDR3 coding sequence is TGTGCCTGGAGTTCCGACAGCAATTCACCCCTCCACTTT.

The chain recombines TRBV7-9 with TRBJ2-7; 9 nucleotides line up with TRBD1. The junction had 7 bases not matched to a gene; V was cut back by 3 bases and J by 4 bases. The CDR3 covers 15 residues. Looked up from germline, CDR1 is SEHNR and CDR2 is FQNEAQ (reference sequence). The CDR3 nucleotides are TGTGCCAGCAGCTTGAGGACAGGGGTGGTTTACGAGCAGTACTTC. Residues: CASSLRTGVVYEQYF.

V gene TRBV11-2 combines with J gene TRBJ2-2; 9 bases are shared with TRBD1. Looked up from germline, CDR1 is SGHAT and CDR2 is FQNNGV. The junction had 10 bases not matched to a gene; V was cut back by 5 bases and J by 6 bases. The length of the CDR3 is 16 residues. The CDR3 is CASSPPGTGRAGELFF. The CDR3 nucleotides read TGTGCCAGCAGCCCCCCTGGGACAGGGAGGGCCGGGGAGCTGTTTTTT. The full variable domain, rest sourced from reference TRBV11-2 and TRBJ2-2, is EAGVAQSPRYKIIEKRQSVAFWCNPISGHATLYWYQQILGQGPKLLIQFQNNGVVDDSQLPKDRFSAERLKGVDSTLKIQPAKLEDSAVYLCASSPPGTGRAGELFFGEGSRLTVL.

The gene calls are TRBV29-1 and TRBJ1-1; a possible D gene is TRBD1 (5 bases). Germline loops: CDR1 SQVTM, CDR2 ANQGSEA. The V end was cut by 7 bases, the J end by 6 bases, with 18 bases between. The CDR3 loop spans 13 amino acids. CDR3 amino acids: CSGQRTQGPEAFF. The CDR3 DNA reads as TGCAGCGGACAGAGGACCCAGGGCCCTGAAGCTTTCTTT.

This clone has ten or more counts. This sequence joins TRBV9 and TRBJ2-3; TRBD2 matches 10 bases. This CDR3 comprises 16 residues. CDR1 SGDLS and CDR2 YYNGEE come from the germline V gene. The V gene end was trimmed by 2 bases and the J gene end by 1 base; junction bases not matched to a gene: 4. The CDR3 sequence is CASSVGLAGGTDTQYF. The CDR3 DNA reads as TGTGCCAGCAGCGTTGGGCTAGCGGGGGGCACAGATACGCAGTATTTT.

In its sample, this clone was seen a few times. This chain joins TRBV7-9 and TRBJ2-3, with unresolved D. This CDR3 has 12 residues. Germline V gene lookup returns CDR1 SEHNR and CDR2 FQNEAQ (reference sequence). Trimming stripped 5 bases from V and 2 bases from J, with 5 bases between. CDR3 loop: CASSADTDTQYF. CDR3 DNA sequence: TGTGCCAGCAGCGCGGACACAGATACGCAGTATTTT.

This clone was seen a handful of times. The chain is built from TRBV19 and TRBJ1-2, with D maybe TRBD1 (5 bases). The CDR3 consists of 15 residues. CDR1 and CDR2 from the germline V gene are LNHDA and SQIVND (reference sequence). V was shortened by 8 bases and J by 1 base, with 17 bases between the two germline ends. CDR3 bases: TGTGCCAGTGAGGCGGCCAGGGCTTATAACTATGGCTACACCTTC. Translation gives CASEAARAYNYGYTF.

The chain has TRBV7-9 and TRBJ2-1; TRBD2 agrees at 10 bases. Germline CDR1 is SEHNR and CDR2 is FQNEAQ (reference sequence). The CDR3 has 17 residues. The junction had 13 bases not matched to a gene; V was cut back by 2 bases and J by 9 bases. The CDR3 DNA reads TGTGCCAGCAGCTTAATGGGGACGCCTAGCGGGAGCTCTGAGCAGTTCTTC. Its protein is CASSLMGTPSGSSEQFF.

This chain uses TRBV6-5 with TRBJ1-1; 8 nucleotides agree with TRBD1. Germline V gene sequence: CDR1 MNHEY, CDR2 SVGAGI. This CDR3 spans 14 amino acids. Trimming at V came to 10 bases and at J to 2 bases, leaving 9 bases not matched to a gene. The CDR3 nucleotides are TGTGCCACTATAGACAGGGGTCTTAACACTGAAGCTTTCTTT. Amino acids: CATIDRGLNTEAFF.

This clone occurred a few times. The chain has TRBV11-2 and TRBJ2-3, with D possibly TRBD1 on 5 matching bases. Trimming shortened V by 3 bases and J by 2 bases, and 12 bases separated the two germline ends. The CDR3 spans 15 residues. Germline loops: CDR1 SGHAT, CDR2 FQNNGV. CDR3 amino acids: CASSFDSPNTDTQYF. CDR3 coding DNA: TGTGCCAGCAGCTTCGACAGCCCGAACACAGATACGCAGTATTTT.

This clone was counted between two and nine times. J is TRBJ1-1 and V is TRBV19, with 8 bases lining up with TRBD1. Germline CDR1 LNHDA, CDR2 SQIVND (reference sequence). The CDR3 sequence is 13 residues long. V gave up 4 bases and J gave up 4 bases; unmatched junction bases: 2. The CDR3, as DNA: TGTGCCAGTAGTACCACAGGGGGCACTGAAGCTTTCTTT. It encodes CASSTTGGTEAFF. The full variable domain, completed using reference TRBV19 and TRBJ1-1, is DGGITQSPKYLFRKEGQNVTLSCEQNLNHDAMYWYRQDPGQGLRLIYYSQIVNDFQKGDIAEGYSVSREKKESFPLTVTSAQKNPTAFYLCASSTTGGTEAFFGQGTRLTVV.